This TCR beta chain was sequenced during a study of cytomegalovirus exposure and HLA in healthy donors. While unrecorded immune exposures were likely, the donors were nominally healthy when sampled. Whole-study results and caveats: It was likely that a cluster of highly shared sequence variants was a sequencing artifact. Later examination showed HLA-associated TCR beta chains had greater clonal expansion than equally common others.

PCR was performed using 60 Vbeta and 13 Jbeta primers. How the authors handled the data: There were about 80 million unique TCR beta chains by a later count, and about 11 million of them were shared. Here immunoSEQ multiplex PCR was the method, and the copy in TCRdb shows in-frame clones only, minus some. Clone size and V and J calls were adopted from that table, with D and trimming inferred from the DNA. This sample yields 100,000 to 150,000 clones, of which about 83% are seen a single time; around 1.2% belongs to the top ten. On this clone: Its antigen is currently unknown.

The CDR3 consists of 17 residues. V lost 8 bases and J lost 0; bases outside the gene matches: 4. Germline V gene data show CDR1 as SNHLY and CDR2 as FYNNEI. The chain recombines TRBV2 with TRBJ2-1, with 16 bases lining up with TRBD2. This receptor was taken from a girl aged 2 to 10 in good health and CMV-seronegative. Sequences were obtained from PBMCs. CDR3 protein: CASGGLAGGPSYNEQFF. CDR3 DNA sequence: TGTGCCAGCGGGGGACTAGCGGGGGGGCCCTCCTACAATGAGCAGTTCTTC.